The text below deals with one T cell receptor beta chain. This entry is derived from a study of technical replicates of blood from several donors. Profiling relied on immunoSEQ multiplex PCR, and the TCRdb table lists in-frame clones only, not all of them. The sample lists just over 95,000 clones; about 94% were seen once. Germline V gives CDR1 SGHAT, CDR2 FQDESV (reference sequence). Deletions cut 5 bases from V and 0 bases from J, with 13 bases between. The CDR3 covers 15 residues. The source is a human donor in good health. The sequenced sample consisted of T cells isolated from PBMCs. The chain links TRBV11-1 to TRBJ1-1; TRBD1 is a possible D gene (5 bases). This chain's CDR3 is CASSLKVDMNTEAFF. In DNA, the CDR3 is TGTGCCAGCAGCCTAAAGGTGGACATGAACACTGAAGCTTTCTTT.